The table lists the clone carrying this T cell receptor beta chain with many counts. No antigen is known for it. Germline CDR1 SNHLY, CDR2 FYNNEI. Between the trimmed V and J ends, which lost 2 bases and 10 bases, there was a span of 12 bases. The CDR3 runs 14 residues. With iRepertoire HTBI primers and Arm-PCR of CDR3 regions, TCR beta libraries were built. TCRdb ran MiXCR on the multiplex PCR reads and lists one entry per CDR3 protein. The sample has roughly 400,000 distinct CDR3 sequences; less than 25% are singletons. The data were obtained in a study of regulatory T cells in long-lasting Graves disease. On the study more broadly: The criterion for persistent Graves' disease was over 5 years of antithyroid drugs with positive TSH receptor antibodies. Findings and caveats of the study: In persistent patients, shared public clonotypes (roughly 2,800) outnumbered those in new patients (about 1,000).

Time point noted: persistent/refractory GD, antithyroid drugs over 5 years with positive TRAb. RNA from PBMCs was the source of the TCR library. Graves' disease diagnoses followed American Thyroid Association guidelines. This chain links TRBV2 with TRBJ1-6, with D uncertain. The sequence came from a female donor with Graves disease. Sequenced here: peripheral blood mononuclear cells (PBMCs), sampled when the disease was refractory, from a patient treated with antithyroid drugs. CDR3 nucleotide sequence: TGTGCCAGCAGTGAAATGCATGCGAGATCACCCCTCCACTTT. Translated, it gives CASSEMHARSPLHF.